This passage covers 10 T cell receptor beta chains from one sample sequenced in a study of shared clonotypes between healthy human individuals (dated by TCRdb to the early 2020s). Receptor amplification or capture employed the immunoSEQ multiplex PCR assay. This is the immuneACCESS table as TCRdb keeps it, with only in-frame sequences that have V and J called. A part of the clones is gone; compared with another copy, unresolved V genes explain less than half, and the rest is unexplained. Across this sample there are more than 500,000 clones, with roughly 95% seen only once. About 0.064% of the sample belongs to the ten largest clones. Input material: naive CD4+ T cells sorted from blood. The cell subset or site label, as the study defines it: CD45RA+ positively selected. All receptors derive from a woman aged 25 to 45 in good health.

Concerning this clone itself: The junction departs from the called germline gene at one end, perhaps through a read error. The rearrangement links TRBV7-8 to TRBJ1-1; 8 bases line up with TRBD1. The germline gives CDR1 SGHVS, CDR2 FQNEAQ. The CDR3 is 14 amino acids. The CDR3 here is CASSRTGQERMSLF. The CDR3, as DNA: TGTGCCAGCAGCCGCACGGGACAGGAACGTATGAGCCTATTT.

The rearrangement links TRBV4-1 to TRBJ1-3; 7 bases are a match to TRBD1. The CDR3 length is 15 residues. In germline, CDR1 is MGHRA, CDR2 YSYEKL. The V gene end was trimmed by 0 bases and the J gene end by 4 bases; junction bases not matched to a gene: 3. The CDR3 loop reads CASSQETGSGNTIYF. The CDR3 nucleotides read TGCGCCAGCAGCCAAGAGACAGGGTCGGGAAACACCATATATTTT.

The rearrangement joins TRBV10-2 to TRBJ1-5; possible D gene TRBD1, 6 bases. The CDR3 is made up of 14 amino acids. CDR1 and CDR2 from the germline V gene are WSHSY and SAAADI. The germline V and J ends were trimmed by 8 bases and 1 base, with 12 bases remaining between them. The chain's CDR3 is CASGRGGSNQPQHF. Written as DNA, the CDR3 is TGCGCCAGCGGCAGGGGTGGGAGCAATCAGCCCCAGCATTTT.

The chain couples TRBV2 to TRBJ2-1; the match to TRBD1 covers 7 bases. CDR3 length: 16 residues. Germline V gene data show CDR1 as SNHLY and CDR2 as FYNNEI. The V gene end was trimmed by 6 bases and the J gene end by 7 bases; junction bases not matched to a gene: 15. The CDR3 region is CASRDRTGAMVNEQFF. The CDR3 DNA is TGTGCCAGCAGGGATCGGACAGGAGCGATGGTGAATGAGCAGTTCTTC.

The J gene is TRBJ2-3, the V gene TRBV6-6; D is possibly TRBD2 (6 bases). Trimming removed 2 bases at V and 6 bases at J, with 15 bases between. In germline, CDR1 is MNHNY, CDR2 SVGAGI (reference sequence). This CDR3 comprises 15 residues. The CDR3 DNA is TGTGCCAGCAGTTACAGGCGGGAAAGTCACGATACGCAGTATTTT. Its protein product is CASSYRRESHDTQYF.

In DNA, the CDR3 is TGTGCCAGCTCACCTACAGGGTTAGGGTTGGAGACCCAGTACTTC. Its protein product is CASSPTGLGLETQYF. The V and J genes are TRBV18 and TRBJ2-5, with D perhaps matching TRBD1 (6 bases). Trimming pared 3 bases from V and 5 bases from J, leaving 16 bases between. The CDR3 covers 15 residues. Germline-derived CDR1 and CDR2 are KGHSH and LQKENI.

The V and J genes are TRBV5-6 and TRBJ2-7, with 11 bases fitting TRBD2. V shed 4 bases and J 4 bases; nucleotides not matched to a gene: 7. Germline CDR1 SGHDT, CDR2 YYEEEE. The length of the CDR3 is 15 residues. The DNA for the CDR3 is TGTGCCAGCAGCCGGGGACTAGCGGATTTTTACGAGCAGTACTTC. Translation gives CASSRGLADFYEQYF.

The gene calls are TRBV7-2 and TRBJ2-5; 9 bases align to TRBD2. The junction had 15 bases not matched to a gene; V was cut back by 6 bases and J by 4 bases. CDR3 length: 17 residues. The germline CDR1 and CDR2 sequences are SGHTA and FQGNSA. CDR3 protein: CASSTVGGRALGETQYF. The CDR3, as DNA: TGTGCCAGCAGTACAGTCGGCGGGAGGGCCCTCGGAGAGACCCAGTACTTC.

This chain joins TRBV11-2 and TRBJ1-3, with a weak D call TRBD1 (5 bases). The germline V gene has CDR1 SGHAT and CDR2 FQNNGV. V gave up 5 bases and J gave up 0 bases, with 8 bases separating them. This CDR3 has 14 amino acids. Written as DNA, the CDR3 is TGTGCCAGCAGCACCGGACACTCTGGAAACACCATATATTTT. Amino acids: CASSTGHSGNTIYF.

This clone was found once. The chain employs TRBV11-3 and TRBJ2-2; 8 positions match TRBD1. The length of the CDR3 is 14 residues. CDR1 is SGHNT and CDR2 is YENEEA in the germline V gene. V lost 5 bases and J lost 4; bases outside the gene matches: 3. This chain's CDR3 is CASSRTGTTGELFF. The CDR3 DNA is TGTGCCAGCAGCAGGACAGGGACCACCGGGGAGCTGTTTTTT.